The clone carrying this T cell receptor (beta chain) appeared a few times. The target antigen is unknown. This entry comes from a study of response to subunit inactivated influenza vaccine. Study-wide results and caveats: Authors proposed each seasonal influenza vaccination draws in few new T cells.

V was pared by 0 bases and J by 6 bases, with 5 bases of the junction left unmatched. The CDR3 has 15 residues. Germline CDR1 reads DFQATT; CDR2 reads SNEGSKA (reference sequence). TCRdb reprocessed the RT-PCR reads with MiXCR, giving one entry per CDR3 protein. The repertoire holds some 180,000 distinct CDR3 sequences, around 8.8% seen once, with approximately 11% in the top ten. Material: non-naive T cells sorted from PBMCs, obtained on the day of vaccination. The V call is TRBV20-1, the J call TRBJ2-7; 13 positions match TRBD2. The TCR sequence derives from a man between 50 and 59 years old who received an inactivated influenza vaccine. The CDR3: CSARDRRTSGSEQYF. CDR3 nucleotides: TGCAGTGCTAGAGATCGCCGGACTAGCGGGAGCGAGCAGTACTTC.